What follows is one T cell receptor beta chain and its context. This clonotype was counted between two and nine times. The target of this receptor is not known. Base qualities are not recorded, but no much larger clone differs from it by a single base. The record originates from a study of T cells after yellow fever vaccination (dated 2019 in TCRdb). The study in broad terms: The SMART-Seq v4 Ultra Low Input RNA kit was used to prepare libraries from fractions with low cell numbers. Two healthy male donors made up the cohort, one aged 18 to 29 years and the other aged 30 to 40 years. To track T-cell clones before and after primary and booster YFV17D yellow fever vaccination, bulk TCR alpha and beta repertoires were sequenced longitudinally. Blood was drawn at multiple timepoints before and after primary and secondary immunization, with bulk PBMC replicates and cell subsets isolated.

TCR cDNA was synthesized by 5'RACE template switching, which introduced a universal primer site and unique molecular identifiers. Priming for cDNA synthesis came from both the TCR alpha and TCR beta constant segments. Library amplification used two PCR steps, and the second PCR step added sample barcodes and sequencing adapters. Libraries were sequenced on Illumina HiSeq 2500 (2x100 bp) or NovaSeq (2x150 bp). The study's own analysis went as follows. Reads were demultiplexed and collapsed into UMI consensus sequences with MIGEC, and V(D)J alignment was performed with MiXCR. Clonotypes responding to the vaccine were identified with edgeR on replicate PBMC samples, with the criteria of FDR below 0.01 and a log2 fold change above 5 up to day 15. Each bulk clonotype received a CD4 or CD8 identity based on whether the sequenced CD4 or CD8 repertoire contained that clonotype at higher abundance. TCRdb redid the processing of the public reads, applying fastp at Q25 and MiXCR, and retained in-frame beta chains. When rows share a CDR3 protein, they turn into one entry using the most common DNA and genes. V and J calls and clone size were set by TCRdb, not the authors. The sample records about 300,000 distinct CDR3 sequences, around 6.8% of which are singletons. The top ten hold roughly a sixth of the sample.

The treatment or condition label corresponds to: live attenuated yellow fever vaccine strain. At each blood-draw timepoint, two biological replicates of bulk PBMCs were obtained. PBMCs were isolated from peripheral blood using a standard Ficoll-Paque protocol. RNA was extracted with TriZol from bulk PBMCs, CD4 and CD8 fractions, and dextramer-positive and dextramer-negative fractions. The germline V gene encodes CDR1 MNHNS and CDR2 SASEGT. The CDR3 starts with the cysteine, ends with the phenylalanine, and has 14 residues. Only the CDR3 portion is preserved as DNA: 42 bases, with reading frame beginning at the first base. The junction shows trimming of 6 bases on V and 8 bases on J, plus 19 bases between the germline ends. Study-wide findings and limitations: A small fraction of clonotypes showed up in both the CD4 and CD8 compartments, probably as a result of convergent recombination. The secondary T-cell response was weaker than the primary response but faster, peaking on day 5 instead of day 15. Most clones expanded after primary vaccination were re-detected after the booster (almost 98% of CD4 and approximately 85% of CD8), suggesting broad memory maintenance. Because abundant contaminating clonotypes from the bulk population could be contained in FACS-sorted repertoires, computational filtering was required. Because only a couple of donors were included in the study, the extent to which the findings can be generalized is limited.

This clonotype was sampled from a young man who received the YFV17D yellow fever vaccine. Sequenced here: PBMCs, sampled about 41 days after the first yellow fever vaccination. The chain uses TRBV6-1 and TRBJ1-2; no D gene call is confident. The DNA is TGTGCCAGCAGAAACCGAGATACAGCTCCCGGCTACACCTTC. The translation is CASRNRDTAPGYTF.